This T cell receptor (beta chain) comes out of a study of cytomegalovirus exposure and HLA in healthy donors. Regarding the study as a whole: A highly shared variant cluster was judged a likely technical artifact. It was approximately 170 TCR beta chains that were listed as cytomegalovirus-associated. Another analysis was done later, and it associated 16,951 TCR beta sequences with HLA alleles at 0.05 false discovery rate.

V lost 4 bases to trimming and J lost 10 bases; unmatched junction nucleotides: 12. The CDR3 has 14 residues. Germline V gives CDR1 SGHRS, CDR2 YFSETQ. PCR involved 60 Vbeta and 13 Jbeta primers. Measured with immunoSEQ multiplex PCR; TCRdb has only the in-frame clones, and not every one. This table holds 150,000 or so clones, about 76% found once. As concerns this clone: The antigen is not known.

The sequence was collected from a man aged 30 to 39 in good health and CMV-seropositive. Material for sequencing was PBMCs. This chain connects TRBV5-1 to TRBJ1-1; the match to TRBD1 covers 8 bases. DNA for the CDR3: TGCGCCAGCAGCCCTGGGGCAGGGGGCATAGGAGCTTTCTTT. Its protein is CASSPGAGGIGAFF.